These 5 T cell receptor beta chains came from one sample sequenced in a study of T-cell reconstitution after alpha-beta-depleted transplantation in children. A library of TCRbeta sequences, prepared with unique molecular identifiers, was generated. One entry per CDR3 protein results from TCRdb running MiXCR on the PCR reads. The sample has 400,000 to 550,000 distinct CDR3 sequences, roughly a tenth seen once. Specimen: PBMCs, collected before TCRalphabeta/CD19-depleted stem cell transplant. The origin of the receptors is a child aged 2-9 years with inherited bone marrow failure, due to receive a stem cell transplant.

At least ten counts were recorded for this clonotype. The J gene is TRBJ2-3, the V gene TRBV20-1; no definite D call. V was clipped by 6 bases and J by 2 bases, with 15 bases between them. The length of the CDR3 is 14 residues. CDR1 and CDR2 (germline): DFQATT, SNEGSKA (reference sequence). The CDR3, as DNA: TGCAGTGCGGATGCGACTGCCGACACAGATACGCAGTATTTT. Its protein is CSADATADTDTQYF.

This clonotype was seen many times. The rearrangement joins TRBV27 to TRBJ2-2; D gene unclear. V was shortened by 3 bases and J by 6 bases, with 8 bases between the two germline ends. Germline V gives CDR1 MNHEY, CDR2 SMNVEV (reference sequence). CDR3 length: 13 residues. CDR3 in DNA: TGTGCCAGCAGTTTGCAACTTCCCGGGGAGCTGTTTTTT. Amino acid sequence: CASSLQLPGELFF.

This clonotype was picked up a small number of times. The V call is TRBV7-6, the J call TRBJ2-1; D possibly matches TRBD1 or TRBD2 (5 bases each). The CDR3 contains 17 residues. Germline lookup yields CDR1 SGHVS and CDR2 FNYEAQ. V lost 8 bases and J 0 bases, leaving 20 bases between the germline ends. CDR3: CASGTPEGQSSYNEQFF. In nucleotides, the CDR3 is TGTGCCAGCGGGACCCCTGAGGGTCAGAGCTCCTACAATGAGCAGTTCTTC.

This clonotype was recorded many times. This chain joins TRBV6-2 or TRBV6-3 and TRBJ2-1, with 8 bases matching TRBD2. The germline V gene encodes CDR1 MNHEY and CDR2 SVGEGT. The V segment lost 6 bases and the J segment 2 bases; nucleotides outside the gene matches: 0. The CDR3 has 13 amino acids. CDR3 sequence: CASRRGAYNEQFF. The CDR3 nucleotides read TGTGCCAGCAGGCGGGGGGCCTACAATGAGCAGTTCTTC.

This clonotype was counted a few times. This sequence joins TRBV25-1 and TRBJ2-1; possibly TRBD2 for D (7 bases). The CDR3 spans 15 residues. V was shortened by 6 bases and J by 6 bases, with 18 bases between the two germline ends. Germline loops: CDR1 MGHDK, CDR2 SYGVNS. The CDR3 loop reads CASRGGGTGRNEQFF. CDR3 nucleotides: TGTGCCAGCAGAGGGGGGGGGACGGGACGCAATGAGCAGTTCTTC.